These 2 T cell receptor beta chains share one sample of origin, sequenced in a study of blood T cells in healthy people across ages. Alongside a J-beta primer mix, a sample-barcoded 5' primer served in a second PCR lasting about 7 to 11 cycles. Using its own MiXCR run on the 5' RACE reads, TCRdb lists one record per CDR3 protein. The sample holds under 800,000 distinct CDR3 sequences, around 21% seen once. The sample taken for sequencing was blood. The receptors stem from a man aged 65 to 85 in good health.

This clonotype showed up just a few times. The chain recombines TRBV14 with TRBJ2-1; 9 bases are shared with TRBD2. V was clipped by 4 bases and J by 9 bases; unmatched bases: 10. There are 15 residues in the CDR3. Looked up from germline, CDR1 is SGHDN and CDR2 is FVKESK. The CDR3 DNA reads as TGTGCCAGCAGCCCTGGGGTAGCGGGAGTTGCTGAGCAGTTCTTC. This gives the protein CASSPGVAGVAEQFF.

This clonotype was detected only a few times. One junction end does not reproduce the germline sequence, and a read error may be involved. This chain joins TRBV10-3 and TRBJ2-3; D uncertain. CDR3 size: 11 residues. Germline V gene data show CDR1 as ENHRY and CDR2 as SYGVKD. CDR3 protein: CAISESDTQCF. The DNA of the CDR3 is TGTGCCATCAGTGAGTCCGATACGCAGTGTTTT.